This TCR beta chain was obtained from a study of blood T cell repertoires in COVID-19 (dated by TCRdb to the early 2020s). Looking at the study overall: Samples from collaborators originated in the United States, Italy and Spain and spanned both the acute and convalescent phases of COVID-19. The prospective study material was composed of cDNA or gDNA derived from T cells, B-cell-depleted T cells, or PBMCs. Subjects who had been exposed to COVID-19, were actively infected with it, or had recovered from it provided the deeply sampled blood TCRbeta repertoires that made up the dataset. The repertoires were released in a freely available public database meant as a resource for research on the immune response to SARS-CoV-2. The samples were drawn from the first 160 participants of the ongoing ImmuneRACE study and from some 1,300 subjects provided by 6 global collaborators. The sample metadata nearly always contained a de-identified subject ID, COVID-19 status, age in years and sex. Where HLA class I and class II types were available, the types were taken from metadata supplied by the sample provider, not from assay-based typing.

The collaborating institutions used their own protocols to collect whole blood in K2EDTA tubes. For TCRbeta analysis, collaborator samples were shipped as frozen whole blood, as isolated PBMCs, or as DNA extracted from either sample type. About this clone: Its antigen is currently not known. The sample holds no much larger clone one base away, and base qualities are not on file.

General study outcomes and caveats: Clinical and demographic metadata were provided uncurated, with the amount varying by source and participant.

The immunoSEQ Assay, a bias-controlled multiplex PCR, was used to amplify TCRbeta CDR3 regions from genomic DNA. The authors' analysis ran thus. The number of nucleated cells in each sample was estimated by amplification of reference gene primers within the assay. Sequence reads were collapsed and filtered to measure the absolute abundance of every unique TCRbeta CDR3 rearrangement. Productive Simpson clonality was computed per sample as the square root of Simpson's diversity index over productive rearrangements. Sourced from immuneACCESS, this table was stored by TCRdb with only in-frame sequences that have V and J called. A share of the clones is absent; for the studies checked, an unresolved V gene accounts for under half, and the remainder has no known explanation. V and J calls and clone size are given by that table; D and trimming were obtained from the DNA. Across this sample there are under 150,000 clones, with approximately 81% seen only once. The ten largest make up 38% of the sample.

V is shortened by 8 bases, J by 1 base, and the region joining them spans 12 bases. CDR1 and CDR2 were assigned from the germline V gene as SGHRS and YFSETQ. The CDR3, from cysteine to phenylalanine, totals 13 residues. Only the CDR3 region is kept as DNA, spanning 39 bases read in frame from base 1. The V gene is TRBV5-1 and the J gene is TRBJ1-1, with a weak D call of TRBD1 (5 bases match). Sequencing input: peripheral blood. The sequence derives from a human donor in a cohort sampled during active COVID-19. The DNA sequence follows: TGCGCCAGTGGTTCCGGGGGGAACACTGAAGCTTTCTTT. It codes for CASGSGGNTEAFF.